This TCR beta chain was sequenced in a study of blood T cell repertoires in COVID-19. Looking at the study overall: Some COVID-19 samples were acute and others convalescent; all came from the United States, Italy and Spain. From T cells, B-cell-depleted T cells, or PBMCs came the material, which was cDNA or gDNA.

Germline CDR1 reads MNHEY; CDR2 reads SVGAGI. V lost 6 bases to trimming and J lost 3 bases; unmatched junction nucleotides: 5. The CDR3 consists of 14 residues. In the source study's methods: Amplification of reference gene primers was used by the study to estimate nucleated cell counts. The data were produced by immunoSEQ multiplex PCR, yet TCRdb's version contains in-frame clones alone and is incomplete. V and J calls and clone size come straight from that table; D and trimming were deduced from the DNA. The profile covers 150,000 to 200,000 clones, with 86% appearing a single time and roughly 8.7% taken by the ten largest.

This clonotype was obtained from a man aged 50 to 59 with active or convalescent COVID-19. Specimen: peripheral blood. The V call is TRBV6-5, the J call TRBJ1-1; 9 nucleotides match TRBD1. The CDR3 bases are TGTGCCAGCAGACTGACAGGGGGGGACACTGAAGCTTTCTTT. Translation: CASRLTGGDTEAFF.